Below, 4 T cell receptor beta chains from the same sample are listed, as sequenced in a study of post-analysis software for immune sequencing data. General study findings and limits: Patients carried four or five TRBV segments more frequently than controls did, and TRBV5-6, TRBV5-1 and TRBV20-1 were among them.

cDNA libraries of TCR beta carried unique molecular identifiers. MiXCR, run by TCRdb on the PCR reads, gives a single entry per CDR3 protein. The repertoire holds approximately 260,000 distinct CDR3 sequences, with 35% to 40% as singletons. These receptors' antigens are unknown. The sequencing input was blood. Receptors originate from a girl aged 10 to 17 with multiple sclerosis.

The chain links TRBV6-2 or TRBV6-3 to TRBJ1-4, with no clear D. Trimming pared 5 bases from V and 5 bases from J, leaving 3 bases between. The CDR3 is made up of 11 amino acids. Per germline, CDR1 MNHEY and CDR2 SVGEGT. CDR3 amino acids: CASSHNEKLFF. The DNA of the CDR3 is TGTGCCAGCAGTCACAATGAAAAACTGTTTTTT.

This clonotype came up a few times. The V call is TRBV5-1, the J call TRBJ1-5; D unclear. CDR1 and CDR2 (germline): SGHRS, YFSETQ. The ends were cut back, 4 bases at V and 5 bases at J, with 16 bases in the middle. The CDR3 consists of 15 residues. The CDR3 DNA reads as TGCGCCAGCAGCCCCAAAGGCGAGGACTATCAGCCCCAGCATTTT. Translated, it gives CASSPKGEDYQPQHF.

The V call is TRBV7-6, the J call TRBJ1-1; 9 nucleotides agree with TRBD1. V was clipped by 1 base and J by 4 bases; unmatched bases: 16. The length of the CDR3 is 19 residues. Per germline, CDR1 SGHVS and CDR2 FNYEAQ. The CDR3 spells CASSLGGTGSGRGVTEAFF. CDR3 nucleotides: TGTGCCAGCAGCTTAGGCGGGACAGGGTCTGGACGTGGGGTCACTGAAGCTTTCTTT.

This clonotype was recorded only once. The CDR3 sequence: CSGQQGNTEAFF. The CDR3, as DNA: TGCAGCGGGCAACAGGGGAACACTGAAGCTTTCTTT. This chain connects TRBV29-1 to TRBJ1-1, with D perhaps TRBD1 (6 bases). CDR3 length equals 12 residues. V dropped 7 bases and J dropped 1 base, with 10 bases sitting between them. Looked up from germline, CDR1 is SQVTM and CDR2 is ANQGSEA.